Each of the 21 T cell receptor beta chains below was sequenced from the same sample in a study of T-cell reconstitution after alpha-beta-depleted transplantation in children (dated by TCRdb to 2016 to 2017). Sample treatment or condition, as interpreted from the label and publication: allogeneic hematopoietic cell transplantation with graft depleted of TCRalphabeta T cells and CD19 B cells. The library was prepared using PCR. Sequencer: Illumina HiSeq 2500. TCR library preparation used molecular barcoding, with unique molecular identifiers applied to normalize quantification of the TCRbeta repertoire. TCRdb reran the public reads through fastp at Q25 and MiXCR, keeping productive beta chains. All rows with the same CDR3 protein become a single entry with the most common DNA and genes. The sample profile shows about 160,000 distinct CDR3 sequences; over 8.5% of them were found once. Roughly 13% of the sample goes to the ten largest clones.

Sequencing was performed on PBMCs, taken before TCRalphabeta/CD19-depleted stem cell transplant. These receptors came from a boy younger than 10 with acute myeloid leukemia, due to receive a stem cell transplant.

This clonotype occurred many times. The V call is TRBV6-1, the J call TRBJ2-7, with D uncertain. With 6 bases removed from V and 3 bases from J, the gap between germline ends came to 9 bases. CDR1 is MNHNS and CDR2 is SASEGT in the germline V gene. The CDR3 is made up of 12 amino acids. CDR3 loop: CASRRLGYEQYV. The CDR3 nucleotides read TGTGCCAGCAGAAGACTCGGCTACGAGCAGTACGTC.

This clonotype was counted many times. The CDR3 nucleotides read TGCAGTGCTAGACTAGCGGGAGAGTTCTTC. The encoded protein is CSARLAGEFF. The chain employs TRBV20-1 and TRBJ2-1, with 10 bases identical to TRBD2. The CDR3 contains 10 residues. Per the germline V gene, CDR1 is DFQATT and CDR2 is SNEGSKA (reference sequence). The trim removed 2 bases at V and 14 bases at J, leaving 0 bases unmatched.

This clonotype showed up many times. The gene calls are TRBV4-1 and TRBJ1-6, with TRBD1 as a possible D gene (5 bases). V was shortened by 4 bases and J by 6 bases, with 22 bases between the two germline ends. The CDR3 contains 18 residues. The V gene's germline CDR1 is MGHRA and CDR2 YSYEKL. The CDR3: CASSRPPGGATINSPLHF. DNA for the CDR3: TGCGCCAGCAGCCGTCCCCCGGGGGGAGCTACGATTAATTCACCCCTCCACTTT.

Ten or more counts support this clonotype. The rearrangement joins TRBV14 to TRBJ2-3, with 7 bases identical to TRBD2. With 3 bases clipped from V and 0 bases from J, the junction kept 18 bases outside the gene matches. This CDR3 comprises 20 residues. Germline V gene lookup returns CDR1 SGHDN and CDR2 FVKESK. The CDR3 region is CASSHLRGASGPASTDTQYF. CDR3 bases: TGTGCCAGCAGCCATCTAAGGGGCGCTAGCGGCCCCGCTAGCACAGATACGCAGTATTTT.

At least ten counts were recorded for this clonotype. V usage is TRBV20-1 and J usage is TRBJ2-5, with 9 bases fitting TRBD1. Trimming removed 7 bases from V and 3 bases from J; junction bases left unmatched: 9. The CDR3 contains 14 residues. Looked up from germline, CDR1 is DFQATT and CDR2 is SNEGSKA (reference sequence). The CDR3 sequence: CSGTKTGGEETQYF. Written as DNA, the CDR3 is TGCAGTGGCACAAAAACAGGGGGCGAAGAGACCCAGTACTTC.

Notes on this clonotype: It may be a read error: a sequence one base away is much more abundant. The chain uses TRBV5-1 and TRBJ2-5, with a tentative D call TRBD2 (6 bases). The CDR3 has 11 residues. Germline lookup yields CDR1 SGHRS and CDR2 YFSETQ. Trimming stripped 7 bases from V and 6 bases from J, with 10 bases between. CDR3 in DNA: TGCGCCAGCCGCGCGGGGAAGACCCAGTACTTC. The encoded protein is CASRAGKTQYF. Filled out from reference TRBV5-1 and TRBJ2-5, the complete variable domain reads KAGVTQTPRYLIKTRGQQVTLSCSPISGHRSVSWYQQTPGQGLQFLFEYFSETQRNKGNFPGRFSGRQFSNSRSEMNVSTLELGDSALYLCASRAGKTQYFGPGTRLLVL.

The chain combines TRBV27 with TRBJ2-6; 9 bases align to TRBD1. The V gene end was trimmed by 6 bases and the J gene end by 3 bases; junction bases not matched to a gene: 12. This CDR3 is built from 18 residues. Germline lookup yields CDR1 MNHEY and CDR2 SMNVEV (reference sequence). The CDR3 sequence: CASSRTGTGFYGANVLTF. The CDR3 bases are TGTGCCAGCAGCCGTACCGGGACAGGGTTTTATGGGGCCAACGTCCTGACTTTC.

This clonotype was counted at least ten times. The chain couples TRBV5-1 to TRBJ2-7; 7 bases line up with TRBD1. V trimming: 4 bases; J trimming: 7 bases; junction bases outside the gene matches: 17. This CDR3 is built from 16 residues. Germline lookup yields CDR1 SGHRS and CDR2 YFSETQ. The chain's CDR3 is CASSPATGTERSEQYF. The CDR3 bases are TGCGCCAGCAGCCCCGCAACCGGGACAGAGCGTTCGGAGCAGTACTTC.

This clonotype was picked up many times. The chain couples TRBV11-2 to TRBJ2-1, with 16 bases lining up with TRBD2. The CDR3 is 15 residues long. From germline, CDR1 is SGHAT and CDR2 FQNNGV. V trimming: 7 bases; J trimming: 8 bases; junction bases outside the gene matches: 5. The CDR3: CASIGTSGGAYEQFF. The CDR3 nucleotides read TGTGCCAGCATCGGGACTAGCGGGGGGGCGTATGAGCAGTTCTTC.

This clonotype was counted at least ten times. The V gene is TRBV12-3 or TRBV12-4, the J gene TRBJ2-1; 7 nucleotides line up with TRBD1. V lost 6 bases to trimming and J lost 8 bases; unmatched junction nucleotides: 13. The CDR3 length is 15 residues. The CDR3 DNA sequence: TGTGCCAGCAGCTCCTACATCGACAGGGCCGATGAGCAGTTCTTC. It yields the protein CASSSYIDRADEQFF.

This clonotype has ten or more counts. The genes are TRBV12-3 or TRBV12-4 and TRBJ2-7; D possibly corresponds to TRBD2 (7 bases). The length of the CDR3 is 15 residues. The V gene lost 6 bases and the J gene lost 7 bases, with 22 bases spanning the gap. CDR3 DNA sequence: TGTGCCAGCAGAGGGGGACGAGCGGGGTCTGGGGAGCAGTACTTC. It codes for CASRGGRAGSGEQYF.

This clonotype was counted many times. The rearrangement uses TRBV20-1 and TRBJ1-3, with unresolved D. The CDR3 covers 12 residues. The V end lost 6 bases, the J end lost 4 bases, and 10 bases lay between the germline ends. Germline CDR1 and CDR2: DFQATT and SNEGSKA (reference sequence). CDR3 residues: CSAPGIGNTIYF. CDR3 DNA: TGCAGTGCCCCAGGAATCGGAAACACCATATATTTT.

This clonotype was seen repeatedly, ten times or more. The chain has TRBV5-1 and TRBJ1-3; a weak D match, TRBD1 (5 bases). Germline V gene lookup returns CDR1 SGHRS and CDR2 YFSETQ. This CDR3 spans 15 amino acids. The V end lost 5 bases, the J end lost 3 bases, and 15 bases lay between the germline ends. CDR3 in amino acids: CASSVGPTGGNTIYF. The CDR3 nucleotides read TGCGCCAGCAGTGTCGGCCCAACAGGTGGAAACACCATATATTTT.

This clonotype has ten or more counts. This chain joins TRBV20-1 and TRBJ2-5, with 7 bases lining up with TRBD1. CDR3 length equals 13 residues. J gave up 2 bases and V 3 bases, and 3 bases lay outside the gene matches. Looked up from germline, CDR1 is DFQATT and CDR2 is SNEGSKA (reference sequence). CDR3: CSASPGGQETQYF. The CDR3 DNA follows: TGCAGTGCTAGTCCAGGGGGACAAGAGACCCAGTACTTC.

Many counts were recorded for this clonotype. The V call is TRBV28, the J call TRBJ2-1; no definite D call. Trimming pared 6 bases from V and 10 bases from J, leaving 16 bases between. CDR3 length equals 13 residues. Germline values: CDR1 MDHEN, CDR2 SYDVKM. Here the CDR3 DNA reads TGTGCCAGCAGATCCTCGTCGATCTCCGAGCAGTTCTTC. Translation: CASRSSSISEQFF. Using reference TRBV28 and TRBJ2-1 for the parts outside the CDR3, the full variable domain is DVKVTQSSRYLVKRTGEKVFLECVQDMDHENMFWYRQDPGLGLRLIYFSYDVKMKEKGDIPEGYSVSREKKERFSLILESASTNQTSMYLCASRSSSISEQFFGPGTRLTVL.

This clonotype was detected many times. The gene calls are TRBV20-1 and TRBJ2-1; D might be TRBD2 (6 bases). Trimming shortened V by 2 bases and J by 5 bases, and 19 bases separated the two germline ends. The germline V gene encodes CDR1 DFQATT and CDR2 SNEGSKA (reference sequence). The CDR3 length is 16 residues. DNA for the CDR3: TGCAGTGCTAGAAACCCGGTAGCGGCACCACACAATGAGCAGTTCTTC. The encoded protein is CSARNPVAAPHNEQFF.

Many counts were recorded for this clonotype. The chain combines TRBV5-1 with TRBJ2-5; no definite D call. This CDR3 contains 14 residues. Germline CDR1 SGHRS, CDR2 YFSETQ. The V and J ends lost 4 bases and 5 bases respectively, with 15 bases between them. The DNA of the CDR3 is TGCGCCAGCAGCCCCCCCGACTTCGGGGAGACCCAGTACTTC. It yields the protein CASSPPDFGETQYF. The full variable domain, its missing parts supplied by reference TRBV5-1 and TRBJ2-5, is KAGVTQTPRYLIKTRGQQVTLSCSPISGHRSVSWYQQTPGQGLQFLFEYFSETQRNKGNFPGRFSGRQFSNSRSEMNVSTLELGDSALYLCASSPPDFGETQYFGPGTRLLVL.

This clonotype was seen repeatedly, ten times or more. This sequence joins TRBV16 and TRBJ1-5; the D gene is possibly TRBD1 (5 bases). The V gene's germline CDR1 is KGHSY and CDR2 FQNENV. CDR3 length: 15 residues. V lost 1 base and J lost 0, with 7 bases in between. The CDR3 region is CASSQWGLSNQPQHF. The CDR3 region has the DNA TGTGCCAGCAGCCAATGGGGCCTTAGCAATCAGCCCCAGCATTTT.

This clonotype came up a few times. The rearrangement links TRBV19 to TRBJ1-5; D not resolved. Between the trimmed V and J ends, which lost 4 bases and 7 bases, there was a span of 11 bases. Germline loops: CDR1 LNHDA, CDR2 SQIVND (reference sequence). CDR3 length equals 13 residues. The CDR3 sequence is CASSRGFQQPQHF. The CDR3 DNA is TGTGCCAGTAGTAGAGGGTTCCAGCAGCCCCAGCATTTT.

This clonotype has a count of ten or more. The chain joins TRBV5-1 to TRBJ2-7; 11 nucleotides line up with TRBD1. From germline, CDR1 is SGHRS and CDR2 YFSETQ. The V segment lost 6 bases and the J segment 5 bases; nucleotides outside the gene matches: 4. This CDR3 comprises 13 residues. The CDR3 loop is CASMGTGGDEQYF. The CDR3 nucleotides are TGCGCCAGCATGGGGACAGGGGGTGACGAGCAGTACTTC.

This chain links TRBV19 with TRBJ1-2, with a possible D match to TRBD1 (5 bases). V gave up 7 bases and J gave up 2 bases, with 20 bases separating them. The CDR3 covers 16 residues. Looked up from germline, CDR1 is LNHDA and CDR2 is SQIVND (reference sequence). CDR3 in DNA: TGTGCCAGTATCTCAATTGGAGGGGAAGGAAACTATGGCTACACCTTC. Translating it yields CASISIGGEGNYGYTF.